These 20 T cell receptor beta chains share one sample of origin, sequenced in a study of blood T cell repertoires in COVID-19. The data were produced by immunoSEQ multiplex PCR, yet TCRdb's version contains in-frame clones alone and is incomplete. The table has 140,000 to 150,000 clones, around 72% seen once. The sample consisted of peripheral blood. All receptors derive from a woman aged 55-70 years with acute or convalescent COVID-19.

This rearrangement joins TRBV5-1 to TRBJ2-1, with 14 bases that match TRBD2. The CDR3 is made up of 17 amino acids. CDR1 and CDR2 (germline): SGHRS, YFSETQ. Trimming at V came to 4 bases and at J to 2 bases, leaving 5 bases not matched to a gene. The CDR3 sequence is CASSTGLAGVAYNEQFF. In DNA form, the CDR3 reads TGCGCCAGCAGCACGGGACTAGCGGGAGTGGCCTACAATGAGCAGTTCTTC.

The V call is TRBV29-1, the J call TRBJ2-7, with D possibly matching TRBD1 (5 bases). This CDR3 region has 11 residues. V lost 7 bases and J lost 4, with 11 bases in between. In germline, CDR1 is SQVTM, CDR2 ANQGSEA. The CDR3 loop is CSAEKGYEQYF. CDR3 in DNA: TGCAGCGCCGAAAAGGGGTACGAGCAGTACTTC.

V usage is TRBV5-1 and J usage is TRBJ2-3; TRBD2 is a possible D gene (5 bases). Germline V gene sequence: CDR1 SGHRS, CDR2 YFSETQ. The CDR3 is 15 residues long. V lost 1 base and J 4 bases, leaving 13 bases between the germline ends. CDR3 loop: CASSLTGWISDTQYF. In DNA, the CDR3 is TGCGCCAGCAGCTTGACGGGATGGATCTCAGATACGCAGTATTTT.

This chain connects TRBV6-1 to TRBJ2-5, with 10 bases identical to TRBD2. Germline CDR1 and CDR2: MNHNS and SASEGT. The V gene end was trimmed by 3 bases and the J gene end by 7 bases; junction bases not matched to a gene: 11. The length of the CDR3 is 16 residues. The CDR3 loop is CASSEIGTSVTGTQYF. In DNA form, the CDR3 reads TGTGCCAGCAGTGAGATCGGGACTAGCGTGACAGGGACCCAGTACTTC.

The chain links TRBV6-6 to TRBJ1-1; 8 nucleotides agree with TRBD1. With 6 bases clipped from V and 6 bases from J, the junction kept 6 bases outside the gene matches. CDR1 and CDR2 from the germline V gene are MNHNY and SVGAGI (reference sequence). The CDR3 runs to 13 residues. CDR3 nucleotide sequence: TGTGCCAGCAGGTATCAGGGGGCGTCTGAAGCTTTCTTT. Protein product: CASRYQGASEAFF.

The rearrangement uses TRBV7-2 and TRBJ1-5, with TRBD1 matching 7 bases. CDR3 length equals 16 residues. V shed 1 base, J shed 4 bases, and the junction held 7 bases outside the gene matches. Germline loops: CDR1 SGHTA, CDR2 FQGNSA. The CDR3 region has the DNA TGTGCCAGCAGCTTAGGAGAGGGGGCCATGAATCAGCCCCAGCATTTT. As protein: CASSLGEGAMNQPQHF. The complete variable domain, with remaining parts taken from reference TRBV7-2 and TRBJ1-5, reads GAGVSQSPSNKVTEKGKDVELRCDPISGHTALYWYRQSLGQGLEFLIYFQGNSAPDKSGLPSDRFSAERTGGSVSTLTIQRTQQEDSAVYLCASSLGEGAMNQPQHFGDGTRLSIL.

The rearrangement links TRBV24-1 to TRBJ1-5; D unclear. The CDR3 length is 14 residues. Per germline, CDR1 KGHDR and CDR2 SFDVKD. With 5 bases removed from V and 0 bases from J, the gap between germline ends came to 7 bases. The CDR3 reads CATSVRVSNQPQHF. The DNA for the CDR3 is TGTGCCACCAGTGTACGGGTTAGCAATCAGCCCCAGCATTTT.

CDR3 amino acids: CSARADSEAFF. CDR3 nucleotides: TGCAGTGCTAGGGCTGACTCTGAAGCTTTCTTT. This chain links TRBV20-1 with TRBJ1-1; D gene uncertain. The germline V gene has CDR1 DFQATT and CDR2 SNEGSKA (reference sequence). Trimming cost V 3 bases and J 6 bases, with 8 bases left between them. The CDR3 is 11 amino acids.

This clone was seen just once. The genes are TRBV7-9 and TRBJ2-3, with TRBD2 as a possible D gene (6 bases). V lost 5 bases and J lost 0, with 12 bases in between. The CDR3 sequence is 15 residues long. Per the germline V gene, CDR1 is SEHNR and CDR2 is FQNEAQ (reference sequence). CDR3 protein: CASSELASSTDTQYF. The CDR3 nucleotides read TGTGCCAGCAGCGAGCTAGCGTCTAGCACAGATACGCAGTATTTT.

This chain connects TRBV4-2 to TRBJ2-4, with D perhaps TRBD1 (6 bases). Germline CDR1 reads LGHNA; CDR2 reads YNFKEQ. The CDR3 has 20 residues. Trimming left V 0 bases short and J 0 bases short, with 21 bases between. CDR3 sequence reads: CASSQESARTAQLAKNIQYF. The CDR3 bases are TGTGCCAGCAGCCAAGAATCTGCTAGGACAGCGCAACTAGCCAAAAACATTCAGTACTTC.

CDR3 sequence: CASSDTGSDTEAFF. The CDR3 DNA is TGTGCCAGTAGTGATACAGGGTCGGACACTGAAGCTTTCTTT. The gene calls are TRBV19 and TRBJ1-1, with a possible D match to TRBD1 (6 bases). The CDR3 runs 14 residues. Between the trimmed V and J ends, which lost 5 bases and 3 bases, there was a span of 13 bases. Germline V CDR1 and CDR2: LNHDA, SQIVND (reference sequence).

This chain uses TRBV10-3 with TRBJ2-7; D is unresolved. V lost 8 bases and J 3 bases, leaving 14 bases between the germline ends. This CDR3 is built from 13 residues. Germline CDR1 and CDR2: ENHRY and SYGVKD. In DNA form, the CDR3 reads TGTGCCATCGGGCCTGAAATGGGCTACGAGCAGTACTTC. Its translation is CAIGPEMGYEQYF.

A few counts support this clone. This chain connects TRBV7-9 to TRBJ2-5; 7 bases map to TRBD2. Germline CDR1 is SEHNR and CDR2 is FQNEAQ (reference sequence). Trimming removed 5 bases from V and 4 bases from J; junction bases left unmatched: 10. This CDR3 is 15 amino acids long. The CDR3 DNA follows: TGTGCCAGCAGCATTACGGCGGGAGTGATAGAGACCCAGTACTTC. Translated: CASSITAGVIETQYF.

The chain combines TRBV12-3 or TRBV12-4 with TRBJ2-1; the match to TRBD2 covers 7 bases. V shed 2 bases and J 9 bases; nucleotides not matched to a gene: 4. This CDR3 spans 13 amino acids. CDR3 DNA sequence: TGTGCCAGCAGTTTATTATGGGGGGGTGAGCAGTTCTTC. The encoded protein is CASSLLWGGEQFF.

In its sample, this clone was seen a few times. J is TRBJ2-2 and V is TRBV12-3 or TRBV12-4; TRBD2 aligns across 8 bases. With 6 bases clipped from V and 13 bases from J, the junction kept 4 bases outside the gene matches. The CDR3 runs 11 residues. The DNA for the CDR3 is TGTGCCAGCAGCGGACTAGCTTCGCTGTTTTTT. It specifies CASSGLASLFF.

In its sample, this clone was seen many times. This sequence joins TRBV28 and TRBJ2-7; 9 nucleotides line up with TRBD1. V lost 0 bases to trimming and J lost 4 bases; unmatched junction nucleotides: 1. The length of the CDR3 is 14 residues. Germline V CDR1 and CDR2: MDHEN, SYDVKM. The CDR3 spells CASSLWTGGYEQYF. As DNA, the CDR3 is TGTGCCAGCAGTTTATGGACAGGGGGATACGAGCAGTACTTC.

The V gene is TRBV7-9, the J gene TRBJ2-3; no clear D. CDR3 length: 17 residues. Trimming pared 3 bases from V and 0 bases from J, leaving 16 bases between. The V gene's germline CDR1 is SEHNR and CDR2 FQNEAQ (reference sequence). The CDR3 here is CASSFESARKSTDTQYF. The CDR3 bases are TGTGCCAGCAGCTTCGAGTCGGCTAGAAAAAGCACAGATACGCAGTATTTT. The full variable domain, completed using reference TRBV7-9 and TRBJ2-3, is DTGVSQNPRHKITKRGQNVTFRCDPISEHNRLYWYRQTLGQGPEFLTYFQNEAQLEKSRLLSDRFSAERPKGSFSTLEIQRTEQGDSAMYLCASSFESARKSTDTQYFGPGTRLTVL.

The CDR3 DNA follows: TGCAGCGTTGAAGGGACAGGGGTTTACGATGAGCAGTTCTTC. It codes for CSVEGTGVYDEQFF. The chain combines TRBV29-1 with TRBJ2-1; 9 bases are shared with TRBD1. This CDR3 comprises 14 residues. Trimming took 1 base from V and 8 from J; bases not matched to a gene: 6. Germline V lookup: CDR1 SQVTM, CDR2 ANQGSEA.

The chain uses TRBV7-2 and TRBJ2-4; no reliable D call. Germline values: CDR1 SGHTA, CDR2 FQGNSA. The length of the CDR3 is 15 residues. The V gene lost 5 bases and the J gene lost 3 bases, with 14 bases spanning the gap. CDR3 in DNA: TGTGCCAGCAGCCTACTAAGCCTAGGCAAAAACATTCAGTACTTC. It translates to CASSLLSLGKNIQYF.

V is TRBV6-5 and J is TRBJ2-3, with 9 nucleotides matching TRBD1. The V segment lost 5 bases and the J segment 8 bases; nucleotides outside the gene matches: 11. The CDR3 covers 15 residues. Germline loops: CDR1 MNHEY, CDR2 SVGAGI. The CDR3 here is CASSNGDRDGGTQYF. CDR3 bases: TGTGCCAGCAGTAATGGGGACAGGGACGGAGGTACGCAGTATTTT.